A single sample is the source of the 14 T cell receptor beta chains below, sequenced in a study of blood T cell repertoires in COVID-19. Clones were sequenced by immunoSEQ multiplex PCR, and TCRdb holds only the in-frame ones, with some missing. Among about 62,000 clones listed, 80% to 90% were seen once. What was sequenced was peripheral blood. The source is a human donor in a cohort sampled during active COVID-19.

The chain uses TRBV4-2 and TRBJ2-5, with TRBD2 identical over 12 bases. The ends lost 2 bases at V and 4 bases at J; junction bases unmatched: 5. The CDR3 has 16 amino acids. Germline CDR1 LGHNA, CDR2 YNFKEQ. CDR3 in DNA: TGTGCCAGCAGCCAAACACCGGGACTAGCGGGAGAGACCCAGTACTTC. Protein sequence: CASSQTPGLAGETQYF.

The rearrangement uses TRBV19 and TRBJ2-3; D perhaps matches TRBD1 (5 bases). Germline values: CDR1 LNHDA, CDR2 SQIVND (reference sequence). V lost 3 bases and J 2 bases, leaving 9 bases between the germline ends. The CDR3 loop spans 14 amino acids. The CDR3 DNA is TGTGCCAGTAGTATCAGGGCGGACACAGATACGCAGTATTTT. Translation: CASSIRADTDTQYF.

The chain employs TRBV7-9 and TRBJ1-1; the D gene is possibly TRBD1 (6 bases). The CDR3 has 15 amino acids. V shed 4 bases and J shed 1 base, with 13 bases lying between them. The germline V gene has CDR1 SEHNR and CDR2 FQNEAQ (reference sequence). The CDR3 nucleotides are TGTGCCAGCAGCTCCTCCGGGACACCGAACACTGAAGCTTTCTTT. Protein sequence: CASSSSGTPNTEAFF.

The chain has TRBV19 and TRBJ1-2; D not certain. The V gene lost 6 bases and the J gene lost 6 bases, with 23 bases spanning the gap. CDR3 length equals 16 residues. Germline CDR1 and CDR2: LNHDA and SQIVND (reference sequence). CDR3 loop: CASSVFRDSKTDGYTF. The CDR3, as DNA: TGTGCCAGTAGCGTCTTTCGAGACTCAAAAACGGATGGCTACACCTTC.

The chain employs TRBV21-1 and TRBJ2-4; TRBD1 is taken as the D call from the table, unchecked against the DNA. TRBV21-1 is recorded as a pseudogene. The CDR3 has 15 residues. The CDR3 coding sequence is TGTGCCAGCAGCGGACAGGGAAAGGCCAAAAACATTCAGTACTTC. This translates into CASSGQGKAKNIQYF.

The chain is built from TRBV10-3 and TRBJ2-1, with a possible D match to TRBD2 (5 bases). The germline V and J ends were trimmed by 1 base and 6 bases, with 13 bases remaining between them. CDR1 and CDR2 from the germline V gene are ENHRY and SYGVKD. The CDR3 consists of 15 residues. CDR3 residues: CAISELLASGNEQFF. The CDR3 DNA reads as TGTGCCATCAGTGAGTTGCTAGCTTCTGGCAATGAGCAGTTCTTC.

The chain couples TRBV5-6 to TRBJ1-1, with D uncertain. CDR1 and CDR2 from the germline V gene are SGHDT and YYEEEE. V lost 3 bases to trimming and J lost 1 base, with 10 bases between them. This CDR3 has 14 amino acids. The CDR3 protein is CASSSAGRNTEAFF. In DNA, the CDR3 is TGTGCCAGCAGCTCCGCGGGAAGGAACACTGAAGCTTTCTTT.

The rearrangement links TRBV2 to TRBJ2-4, with 13 bases matching TRBD2. The CDR3 sequence is 18 residues long. After removal of 6 bases from V and 1 base from J, the junction contained 9 bases not matched to a gene. The germline V gene has CDR1 SNHLY and CDR2 FYNNEI. As DNA, the CDR3 is TGTGCCAGCAGCCCCGGACTAGCGGGAGAACTGGCCAAAAACATTCAGTACTTC. It yields the protein CASSPGLAGELAKNIQYF.

This sequence joins TRBV27 and TRBJ1-2; maybe TRBD1 (6 bases). CDR1 and CDR2 (germline): MNHEY, SMNVEV (reference sequence). The CDR3 contains 15 residues. V was cut by 5 bases and J by 8 bases, with 21 bases left in between. The CDR3 DNA follows: TGTGCCAGCAGTGCACGCCAAACAGGGTTGGGGGGCTACACCTTC. Its translation: CASSARQTGLGGYTF.

Of note for this clone: Mismatch with germline at one junction end may stem from a read error. The rearrangement joins TRBV19 to TRBJ1-6, with 9 nucleotides matching TRBD1. This CDR3 region has 14 residues. CDR1 is LNHDA and CDR2 is SQIVND in the germline V gene (reference sequence). The CDR3 here is CASGSGQGMTPPHF. The CDR3, as DNA: TGTGCCAGTGGATCGGGACAGGGCATGACCCCCCCCCACTTT.

This clone came up a few times. This rearrangement joins TRBV27 to TRBJ2-1, with a weak D call TRBD1 (5 bases). With 2 bases removed from V and 2 bases from J, the gap between germline ends came to 10 bases. The germline V gene has CDR1 MNHEY and CDR2 SMNVEV (reference sequence). This CDR3 comprises 15 residues. CDR3 loop: CASSLRQGTYNEQFF. CDR3 sequence (DNA): TGTGCCAGCAGTTTAAGGCAGGGTACCTACAATGAGCAGTTCTTC.

CDR3 amino acids: CASSEAPGNYGYTF. The CDR3, as DNA: TGTGCCAGCAGTGAAGCGCCAGGGAACTATGGCTACACCTTC. The chain recombines TRBV2 with TRBJ1-2; possible D gene TRBD1, 5 bases. V gave up 0 bases and J gave up 2 bases, with 7 bases separating them. The CDR3 is 14 amino acids. Germline-derived CDR1 and CDR2 are SNHLY and FYNNEI.

The chain joins TRBV5-6 to TRBJ2-3, with 7 bases aligning to TRBD2. The ends lost 3 bases at V and 4 bases at J; junction bases unmatched: 11. Germline V gene sequence: CDR1 SGHDT, CDR2 YYEEEE. The CDR3 length is 16 residues. Written as DNA, the CDR3 is TGTGCCAGCAGCTCCGCCGGACTAGGAGGGGCAGATACGCAGTATTTT. It translates to CASSSAGLGGADTQYF. The whole variable domain, remainder taken from reference TRBV5-6 and TRBJ2-3, is DAGVTQSPTHLIKTRGQQVTLRCSPKSGHDTVSWYQQALGQGPQFIFQYYEEEERQRGNFPDRFSGHQFPNYSSELNVNALLLGDSALYLCASSSAGLGGADTQYFGPGTRLTVL.

V gene TRBV19 combines with J gene TRBJ1-2; TRBD1 matches at 7 bases. The V gene's germline CDR1 is LNHDA and CDR2 SQIVND (reference sequence). The V segment lost 9 bases and the J segment 2 bases; nucleotides outside the gene matches: 12. The CDR3 covers 15 residues. The DNA for the CDR3 is TGTGCCAGCTCGTTGAGGACAGGTCCCAACTATGGCTACACCTTC. Its protein is CASSLRTGPNYGYTF. Filled out from reference TRBV19 and TRBJ1-2, the complete variable domain reads DGGITQSPKYLFRKEGQNVTLSCEQNLNHDAMYWYRQDPGQGLRLIYYSQIVNDFQKGDIAEGYSVSREKKESFPLTVTSAQKNPTAFYLCASSLRTGPNYGYTFGSGTRLTVV.